This T cell receptor (beta chain) is drawn from a study of response to subunit inactivated influenza vaccine (dated by TCRdb to between 2018 and 2020). With regard to the full study: To follow how T cells responded to a trivalent subunit inactivated influenza vaccine, the researchers relied on deep quantitative profiling of the T cell receptor repertoire.

The study at large found these results: According to the authors, only a limited number of new T cells may be recruited by each seasonal influenza vaccination.

The library came from RT-PCR. These reads were obtained on an Illumina HiSeq 2500. TCRdb itself trimmed the public reads at Q25 with fastp, ran MiXCR and retained productive beta chains. Entries that share a CDR3 protein sequence are merged under the most common genes and DNA. This sample comprises about 180,000 distinct CDR3 sequences, 7.5% to 10% of them detected only once. The ten biggest clones cover roughly 11% of the sample. From the cysteine through the phenylalanine, the CDR3 covers 14 amino acids. Of the read, only the CDR3 DNA is kept; its 42 bases are in frame from base 1. V lost 5 bases and J lost 3 bases; the stretch between them is 16 bases long. The germline V gene encodes CDR1 GTSNPN and CDR2 SVGIG (reference sequence). A note on this clonotype: Its antigen remains undetermined. No quality values exist for individual bases; no much larger clone is one base distant.

This specimen consisted of non-naive T cells sorted from PBMCs, obtained on the day of vaccination. The sample's cell subset or site, from its label and the paper: memory T cell fraction. The rearrangement combines TRBV30 with TRBJ2-5; possibly the D gene is TRBD1, per 7 matching bases. The sequence was collected from a man aged 50-60 years who received an inactivated influenza vaccine. Donor details come from another sample of the same person, matched by shared clones. The DNA sequence follows: TGTGCCTGGGTCGACGGCAGGGGGGAAGAGACCCAGTACTTC. This yields the protein CAWVDGRGEETQYF.